This paragraph reports one TCR beta chain. Its antigen is as yet unknown. This sample stems from a study of cytomegalovirus exposure and HLA in healthy donors. Notes on the study in general: Reportedly, cytomegalovirus status was diagnosed with high sensitivity and specificity. The study put 150 to 200 TCR beta chains on its list as cytomegalovirus-associated. First-cohort TCR clusters tended to co-occur in the roughly 120 validation repertoires, a later analysis found.

Here immunoSEQ multiplex PCR was the method, and the copy in TCRdb shows in-frame clones only, minus some. The sample has some 99,000 clones, 88% seen once. The receptor was isolated from a woman aged 18-30 years in good health and CMV-seronegative. The sequencing input was PBMCs.

The CDR3 reads CAISARTGLGFDEQFF. Written as DNA, the CDR3 is TGTGCCATCAGTGCCCGGACCGGACTGGGGTTTGATGAGCAGTTCTTC. This sequence joins TRBV10-3 and TRBJ2-1, with D possibly being TRBD2 (5 bases). This CDR3 is built from 16 residues. The V gene lost 4 bases and the J gene lost 8 bases, with 21 bases spanning the gap. Germline assignment: CDR1 ENHRY and CDR2 SYGVKD.